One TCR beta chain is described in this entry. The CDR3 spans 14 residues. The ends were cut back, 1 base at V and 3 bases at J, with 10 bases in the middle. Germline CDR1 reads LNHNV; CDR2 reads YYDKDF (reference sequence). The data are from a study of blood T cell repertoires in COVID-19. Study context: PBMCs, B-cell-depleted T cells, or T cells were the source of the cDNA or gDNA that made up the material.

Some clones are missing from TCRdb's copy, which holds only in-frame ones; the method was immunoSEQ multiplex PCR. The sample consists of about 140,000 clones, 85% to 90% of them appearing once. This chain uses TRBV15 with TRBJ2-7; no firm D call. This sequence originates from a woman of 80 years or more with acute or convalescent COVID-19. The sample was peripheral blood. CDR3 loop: CATSRVGTHYEQYF. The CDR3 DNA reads TGTGCCACCAGCAGAGTTGGCACGCACTACGAGCAGTACTTC. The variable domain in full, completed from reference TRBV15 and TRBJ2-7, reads DAMVIQNPRYQVTQFGKPVTLSCSQTLNHNVMYWYQQKSSQAPKLLFHYYDKDFNNEADTPDNFQSRRPNTSFCFLDIRSPGLGDTAMYLCATSRVGTHYEQYFGPGTRLTVT.